This entry lists 18 T cell receptor beta chains sequenced from one sample in a study of T-cell reconstitution after alpha-beta-depleted transplantation in children. Unique molecular identifiers were incorporated when the TCRbeta library was constructed. In TCRdb, the PCR reads were re-called with MiXCR into one record per CDR3 protein. The profile shows about 460,000 distinct CDR3 sequences, over 9.5% of them singletons. The sequences come from PBMCs, mostly from graft donor cells, collected 180 days after TCRalphabeta/CD19-depleted stem cell transplant. These receptors were taken from a female patient aged 2-9 years who had a stem cell transplant for aplastic anemia, so the T cells may come from the graft donor.

The CDR3 region has the DNA TGCGCCAGCAGTGAGTCTGTCTCTTCATCTTACAATGAGCAGTTCTTC. Its translation is CASSESVSSSYNEQFF. The chain has TRBV10-1 and TRBJ2-1; D is uncertain. The CDR3 spans 16 residues. CDR1 is WNHNN, CDR2 SYGVQD, per germline (reference sequence). V lost 0 bases, J lost 4 bases, and 13 bases lay in between.

The V gene is TRBV11-2, the J gene TRBJ2-7; 7 bases map to TRBD2. Trimming took 0 bases from V and 2 from J; bases not matched to a gene: 7. The CDR3 is made up of 16 amino acids. In germline, CDR1 is SGHAT, CDR2 FQNNGV. The CDR3: CASSLDRASGAYEQYF. The CDR3 nucleotides are TGTGCCAGCAGCTTAGATCGGGCTAGCGGAGCCTACGAGCAGTACTTC.

The rearrangement uses TRBV18 and TRBJ1-5, with TRBD1 matching 8 bases. Germline V gene lookup returns CDR1 KGHSH and CDR2 LQKENI. The V and J ends lost 6 bases and 3 bases, in that order; junction bases with no gene match: 10. This CDR3 has 16 amino acids. CDR3 sequence: CASSRQGTFFNQPQHF. CDR3 DNA: TGTGCCAGCTCCCGACAGGGGACTTTCTTCAATCAGCCCCAGCATTTT.

The sample holds a few counts of this clonotype. The chain is built from TRBV7-9 and TRBJ1-2; no firm D call. The CDR3 is 16 residues long. With 2 bases removed from V and 5 bases from J, the gap between germline ends came to 18 bases. Germline assignment: CDR1 SEHNR and CDR2 FQNEAQ (reference sequence). The DNA of the CDR3 is TGTGCCAGCAGCTTATCCGTGAGGGAGGTCTTTTATGGCTACACCTTC. It yields the protein CASSLSVREVFYGYTF. Full variable domain (rest looked up from reference TRBV7-9 and TRBJ1-2): DTGVSQNPRHKITKRGQNVTFRCDPISEHNRLYWYRQTLGQGPEFLTYFQNEAQLEKSRLLSDRFSAERPKGSFSTLEIQRTEQGDSAMYLCASSLSVREVFYGYTFGSGTRLTVV.

This clonotype was observed at least ten times. The rearrangement uses TRBV29-1 and TRBJ2-3, with TRBD2 identical over 14 bases. CDR1 is SQVTM and CDR2 is ANQGSEA in the germline V gene. This CDR3 comprises 17 residues. The junction had 4 bases not matched to a gene; V was cut back by 2 bases and J by 0 bases. The CDR3 coding sequence is TGCAGCGTTGAATGGACTAGCGGGAGGTACAGCACAGATACGCAGTATTTT. Translating it yields CSVEWTSGRYSTDTQYF.

This clonotype occurred a few times. The chain recombines TRBV5-1 with TRBJ2-7; 8 nucleotides agree with TRBD1. The V segment lost 4 bases and the J segment 5 bases; nucleotides outside the gene matches: 8. Germline V gene sequence: CDR1 SGHRS, CDR2 YFSETQ. The CDR3 runs 14 residues. CDR3 in amino acids: CASSTRQGSHEQYV. CDR3 coding DNA: TGCGCCAGCAGCACCCGACAGGGGTCCCACGAGCAGTACGTC.

Only a few counts were recorded for this clonotype. The J gene is TRBJ2-1, the V gene TRBV25-1; D may be TRBD1 (6 bases). The germline CDR1 and CDR2 sequences are MGHDK and SYGVNS. This CDR3 region has 13 residues. Trimming left V 6 bases short and J 7 bases short, with 13 bases between. The CDR3 loop is CASRSGVGNEQFF. CDR3 DNA sequence: TGTGCCAGCAGGTCAGGGGTTGGGAATGAGCAGTTCTTC.

This clonotype was detected a few times. The genes are TRBV24-1 and TRBJ2-1; 8 bases fit TRBD1. The J segment lost 6 bases and the V segment lost 9 bases, leaving 6 bases of the junction unmatched. The CDR3 spans 13 residues. In germline, CDR1 is KGHDR, CDR2 SFDVKD. Here the CDR3 DNA reads TGTGCCACCCAAAGACAGGGGTTCAATGAGCAGTTCTTC. The encoded protein is CATQRQGFNEQFF.

This clonotype has just a few counts. The V and J genes are TRBV7-2 and TRBJ2-2; the match to TRBD2 covers 11 bases. With V trimmed by 1 base and J by 6 bases, 1 base remained unmatched. CDR3 size: 15 residues. Germline lookup yields CDR1 SGHTA and CDR2 FQGNSA. CDR3 sequence: CASSLVAGGSGELFF. The CDR3 bases are TGTGCCAGCAGCTTAGTAGCGGGAGGGTCCGGGGAGCTGTTTTTT.

This clonotype was seen only a few times. In DNA, the CDR3 is TGCAGCGTTGTTCGGGGATCGGGACAGGGGTATCCCGGGGAGCTGTTTTTT. The encoded protein is CSVVRGSGQGYPGELFF. The genes are TRBV29-1 and TRBJ2-2; TRBD1 aligns across 10 bases. The CDR3 totals 17 residues. Germline CDR1 and CDR2: SQVTM and ANQGSEA. The trim removed 4 bases at V and 6 bases at J, leaving 14 bases unmatched.

The gene calls are TRBV7-8 and TRBJ2-7; a possible D gene is TRBD1 (5 bases). CDR1 and CDR2 (germline): SGHVS, FQNEAQ. The V end was cut by 7 bases, the J end by 2 bases, with 24 bases between. This CDR3 has 17 amino acids. As DNA, the CDR3 is TGTGCCAGCACCCATACCAACACAGGATCGCGCCCCTACGAGCAGTACTTC. Amino acids: CASTHTNTGSRPYEQYF. Full variable domain (outside the CDR3, taken from reference TRBV7-8 and TRBJ2-7): GAGVSQSPRYKVAKRGQDVALRCDPISGHVSLFWYQQALGQGPEFLTYFQNEAQLDKSGLPSDRFFAERPEGSVSTLKIQRTQQEDSAVYLCASTHTNTGSRPYEQYFGPGTRLTVT.

This clonotype appeared a few times. The chain carries TRBV20-1 and TRBJ2-7; tentatively, D is TRBD2 (5 bases). V was cut by 3 bases and J by 4 bases, with 13 bases left in between. This CDR3 region has 13 residues. The V gene's germline CDR1 is DFQATT and CDR2 SNEGSKA (reference sequence). The CDR3, as DNA: TGCAGTGCTAGTAGCCCCCCGGGGTACGAGCAGTACTTC. Its protein is CSASSPPGYEQYF.

The V gene is TRBV14, the J gene TRBJ1-3, with TRBD1 matching over 10 bases. The CDR3 spans 14 residues. J gave up 9 bases and V 2 bases, and 4 bases lay outside the gene matches. CDR1 is SGHDN and CDR2 is FVKESK in the germline V gene. The CDR3 spells CASSQRQGAGTIYF. The CDR3 DNA follows: TGTGCCAGCAGCCAACGACAGGGGGCCGGCACCATATATTTT.

This clonotype was recorded many times. The rearrangement uses TRBV12-5 and TRBJ2-1, with D unresolved. Deletions cut 5 bases from V and 0 bases from J, with 14 bases between. The germline CDR1 and CDR2 sequences are LGHNT and FRNRAP. The CDR3 spans 16 residues. DNA of the CDR3: TGTGCTAGTGGTCACCGGTTCATCAACTCCTACAATGAGCAGTTCTTC. Protein: CASGHRFINSYNEQFF.

This clonotype was seen at least ten times. This chain joins TRBV12-3 or TRBV12-4 and TRBJ1-5; no firm D call. The CDR3 spans 12 residues. Deletions cut 4 bases from V and 6 bases from J, with 7 bases between. The CDR3 DNA reads TGTGCCAGCAGTTCAGTAGGTCAGCCCCAGCATTTT. Amino acids: CASSSVGQPQHF.

To note about this clonotype: It may be a read error: a sequence one base away is much more abundant. The chain links TRBV12-3 or TRBV12-4 to TRBJ1-5, with TRBD1 as a possible D gene (5 bases). This CDR3 spans 16 amino acids. The chain's CDR3 is CASSPSGAVSKQPQHF. DNA for the CDR3: TGTGCCAGCAGTCCCTCCGGGGCGGTTAGCAAGCAGCCCCAGCATTTT.

This clonotype was seen many times. The V and J genes are TRBV28 and TRBJ2-5; TRBD2 might be the D (5 bases). Germline V gives CDR1 MDHEN, CDR2 SYDVKM. V was trimmed by 7 bases and J by 0 bases, leaving 15 bases between them. This CDR3 spans 15 amino acids. The chain's CDR3 is CASTPGSWYQETQYF. Here the CDR3 DNA reads TGTGCCAGCACCCCTGGGAGTTGGTACCAAGAGACCCAGTACTTC.

This clonotype was recorded once. The V and J genes are TRBV19 and TRBJ1-1, with D unclear. The germline V gene encodes CDR1 LNHDA and CDR2 SQIVND (reference sequence). Trimming cost V 6 bases and J 1 base, with 12 bases left between them. The CDR3 has 14 residues. The CDR3 loop is CASSMAGGNTEAFF. The CDR3 DNA follows: TGTGCCAGTAGCATGGCCGGAGGGAACACTGAAGCTTTCTTT.